These 16 T cell receptor beta chains share one sample of origin, sequenced in a study of STAT5B mutations in CD4+ large granular lymphocyte leukemia. The table came from immunoSEQ multiplex PCR; TCRdb's copy has only in-frame clones and leaves some out. The sample has tens of thousands of clones; roughly 87% are singletons. Material: CD4+ T cells from blood buffy coats. All receptors derive from a human donor in good health.

Only one count was recorded for this clone. The chain carries TRBV4-2 and TRBJ1-1, with 11 positions matching TRBD1. Trimming at V came to 5 bases and at J to 6 bases, leaving 5 bases not matched to a gene. This CDR3 has 14 amino acids. Per germline, CDR1 LGHNA and CDR2 YNFKEQ. This chain's CDR3 is CASSLMGQGAEAFF. The CDR3 DNA follows: TGTGCCAGCAGCTTGATGGGACAGGGGGCTGAAGCTTTCTTT.

The chain couples TRBV7-9 to TRBJ2-7; D unresolved. There are 14 residues in the CDR3. CDR1 is SEHNR and CDR2 is FQNEAQ in the germline V gene (reference sequence). Trimming pared 1 base from V and 3 bases from J, leaving 10 bases between. The CDR3 nucleotides read TGTGCCAGCAGCTTAGATTCGGGTTACTACGAGCAGTACTTC. Translation: CASSLDSGYYEQYF.

V is TRBV19 and J is TRBJ1-3, with TRBD1 as a possible D gene (6 bases). Per germline, CDR1 LNHDA and CDR2 SQIVND (reference sequence). The V end was cut by 5 bases, the J end by 4 bases, with 9 bases between. CDR3 length: 13 amino acids. The CDR3 nucleotides are TGTGCCAGTAGTGGGGACATCGGAAACACCATATATTTT. Protein product: CASSGDIGNTIYF. The full variable domain, in which reference TRBV19 and TRBJ1-3 provide the parts outside the CDR3, is DGGITQSPKYLFRKEGQNVTLSCEQNLNHDAMYWYRQDPGQGLRLIYYSQIVNDFQKGDIAEGYSVSREKKESFPLTVTSAQKNPTAFYLCASSGDIGNTIYFGEGSWLTVV.

The rearrangement links TRBV5-8 to TRBJ2-2; D might be TRBD2 (5 bases). The V end was cut by 3 bases, the J end by 1 base, with 13 bases between. Germline CDR1 SGHTS, CDR2 YDEGEE. The CDR3 extends over 16 amino acids. CDR3 bases: TGTGCCAGCAGCTACCAGACGGGGATGAACACCGGGGAGCTGTTTTTT. Translation: CASSYQTGMNTGELFF.

The chain combines TRBV2 with TRBJ1-2; D call uncertain. CDR1 and CDR2 (germline): SNHLY, FYNNEI. V was pared by 4 bases and J by 4 bases, with 10 bases between. The CDR3 is made up of 13 amino acids. CDR3 sequence: CASSVQPIYGYTF. The DNA for the CDR3 is TGTGCCAGCAGTGTACAGCCAATCTATGGCTACACCTTC.

A few counts support this clone. The chain couples TRBV28 to TRBJ1-1; unclear D gene. This CDR3 has 13 amino acids. Trimming pared 3 bases from V and 5 bases from J, leaving 10 bases between. Germline V gene lookup returns CDR1 MDHEN and CDR2 SYDVKM. CDR3 bases: TGTGCCAGCAGTTTTGGATTCAGGACTGAAGCTTTCTTT. This gives the protein CASSFGFRTEAFF.

The chain couples TRBV2 to TRBJ2-3; 8 bases fit TRBD2. There are 14 residues in the CDR3. Germline CDR1 reads SNHLY; CDR2 reads FYNNEI. With 6 bases clipped from V and 3 bases from J, the junction kept 5 bases outside the gene matches. The CDR3 is CASSSGRKTDTQYF. CDR3 nucleotide sequence: TGTGCCAGCAGCAGCGGGAGAAAGACAGATACGCAGTATTTT.

The rearrangement joins TRBV2 to TRBJ2-5, with 7 bases that match TRBD1. From germline, CDR1 is SNHLY and CDR2 FYNNEI. This CDR3 is 14 amino acids long. The V and J ends lost 6 bases and 4 bases, in that order; junction bases with no gene match: 8. CDR3 DNA: TGTGCCAGCAGGGTAGACAGGGCTGGAGAGACCCAGTACTTC. It is translated as CASRVDRAGETQYF.

The V and J genes are TRBV4-2 and TRBJ2-7; tentatively, D is TRBD1 or TRBD2 (6 bases each). This CDR3 is built from 18 residues. Deletions cut 4 bases from V and 5 bases from J, with 27 bases between. From germline, CDR1 is LGHNA and CDR2 YNFKEQ. The CDR3 DNA sequence: TGTGCCAGCAGCCCAGAACTCCGAGGGCAGGGGAGGACGAACGAGCAGTACTTC. It encodes CASSPELRGQGRTNEQYF.

This rearrangement joins TRBV27 to TRBJ2-2; 8 bases agree with TRBD2. Germline values: CDR1 MNHEY, CDR2 SMNVEV (reference sequence). V trimming: 4 bases; J trimming: 5 bases; junction bases outside the gene matches: 12. The CDR3 sequence is 17 residues long. The CDR3 spells CASSSLSGSWVTGELFF. CDR3 bases: TGTGCCAGCAGTTCATTAAGCGGGAGTTGGGTAACCGGGGAGCTGTTTTTT.

The rearrangement uses TRBV4-3 and TRBJ2-7, with D uncertain. V dropped 0 bases and J dropped 0 bases, with 12 bases sitting between them. There are 16 residues in the CDR3. Germline values: CDR1 LGHNA, CDR2 YSLEER. CDR3 DNA: TGCGCCAGCAGCCAAGAGTTTGCGGTGAGCTCCTACGAGCAGTACTTC. This codes for CASSQEFAVSSYEQYF.

V and J are TRBV5-1 and TRBJ1-5; D is unclear. The germline V gene has CDR1 SGHRS and CDR2 YFSETQ. The CDR3 has 15 amino acids. V lost 0 bases to trimming and J lost 5 bases, with 12 bases between them. The chain's CDR3 is CASSLAGTSYQPQHF. Written as DNA, the CDR3 is TGCGCCAGCAGCTTGGCGGGAACATCGTATCAGCCCCAGCATTTT.

V gene TRBV5-4 combines with J gene TRBJ2-1; 9 bases are shared with TRBD2. The CDR3 spans 13 residues. Germline CDR1 is SGHNT and CDR2 is YYREEE (reference sequence). V lost 5 bases and J lost 8; bases outside the gene matches: 5. This chain's CDR3 is CASRGGGAHEQFF. The CDR3 region has the DNA TGTGCCAGCAGGGGCGGGGGGGCCCATGAGCAGTTCTTC.

This chain links TRBV19 with TRBJ1-4; 7 nucleotides align to TRBD1. The V gene's germline CDR1 is LNHDA and CDR2 SQIVND (reference sequence). This CDR3 comprises 15 residues. Trimming took 3 bases from V and 2 from J; bases not matched to a gene: 3. This chain's CDR3 is CASSIGTVTNEKLFF. The DNA of the CDR3 is TGTGCCAGTAGTATTGGGACAGTTACTAATGAAAAACTGTTTTTT.

This CDR3 reads CASSLGPGRIQETQYF. Here the CDR3 DNA reads TGTGCCAGCAGTTTAGGGCCGGGACGGATACAAGAGACCCAGTACTTC. The V and J genes are TRBV27 and TRBJ2-5; D is perhaps TRBD1 or TRBD2 (5 bases each). The CDR3 runs 16 residues. V shed 2 bases and J shed 2 bases, with 15 bases lying between them. Germline V gives CDR1 MNHEY, CDR2 SMNVEV (reference sequence).

J is TRBJ2-7 and V is TRBV30; 7 bases match TRBD2. Trimming took 4 bases from V and 0 from J; bases not matched to a gene: 6. The CDR3 extends over 14 amino acids. The V gene's germline CDR1 is GTSNPN and CDR2 SVGIG (reference sequence). CDR3 protein: CAWTRTSTSYEQYF. The DNA for the CDR3 is TGTGCCTGGACCAGGACTAGTACCTCCTACGAGCAGTACTTC.